These 19 T cell receptor beta chains were sequenced from one sample in a study of blood T cell repertoires in COVID-19. The method was immunoSEQ multiplex PCR; TCRdb's version includes in-frame clones alone and lacks a portion of them. The sample includes some 250,000 clones, 88% seen only once; the top ten take around 0.91%. Sequencing was carried out using peripheral blood. All receptors come from a woman in her thirties or forties who had recovered from COVID-19.

This clone was seen only once. The V and J genes are TRBV3-1 (or the pseudogene TRBV3-2) and TRBJ1-6; a weak D match, TRBD1 (6 bases). Deletions cut 4 bases from V and 0 bases from J, with 16 bases between. The CDR3 consists of 18 residues. The germline gives CDR1 LGHDT, CDR2 YNNKEL (reference sequence). The CDR3 sequence is CASSPETGSSSYNSPLHF. CDR3 DNA sequence: TGTGCCAGCAGCCCAGAGACAGGCTCTAGCTCCTATAATTCACCCCTCCACTTT.

This rearrangement joins TRBV21-1 to TRBJ2-7; the D segment call TRBD2 is taken from the table without a DNA check. TRBV21-1 is a pseudogene locus. The CDR3 runs 11 residues. CDR3: CASSPSREQYV. The CDR3 bases are TGTGCCAGCAGCCCCTCACGGGAGCAGTACGTC.

V gene TRBV5-4 combines with J gene TRBJ2-5; 12 bases line up with TRBD1. Germline CDR1 is SGHNT and CDR2 is YYREEE (reference sequence). Trimming took 0 bases from V and 5 from J; bases not matched to a gene: 11. The CDR3 length is 18 residues. The CDR3 sequence: CASSLVGTGGAWGETQYF. The CDR3 DNA is TGTGCCAGCAGCTTGGTTGGGACAGGGGGCGCCTGGGGGGAGACCCAGTACTTC.

The chain has TRBV28 and TRBJ2-7; 11 nucleotides match TRBD2. V shed 6 bases, J shed 3 bases, and the junction held 7 bases outside the gene matches. Germline V gene data show CDR1 as MDHEN and CDR2 as SYDVKM. The CDR3 contains 15 residues. The CDR3 DNA follows: TGTGCCAGCAGCAACCCGACTAGCGGGGTCTACGAGCAGTACTTC. This gives the protein CASSNPTSGVYEQYF.

This clone was found a few times. The V and J genes are TRBV15 and TRBJ1-1; 8 bases match TRBD1. Germline loops: CDR1 LNHNV, CDR2 YYDKDF (reference sequence). This CDR3 contains 14 residues. J lost 1 base, V lost 3 bases, and 1 base had no gene match. The CDR3 here is CATSSQGANTEAFF. The CDR3 nucleotides read TGTGCCACCAGCAGCCAGGGGGCGAACACTGAAGCTTTCTTT.

The chain joins TRBV21-1 to TRBJ2-5; TRBD1 was called by the table and not checked on the DNA. TRBV21-1 is a recognized pseudogene. The CDR3 is made up of 23 amino acids. Written as DNA, the CDR3 is TGTGCCAGCAGCAAAAAACGCAGCCTACCCAAGGACAGGGGTTTTTTGTTACAAGAGACCCAGTACTTC. Its translation: CASSKKRSLPKDRGFLLQETQYF.

The V and J genes are TRBV7-9 and TRBJ1-1, with TRBD1 as a possible D gene (5 bases). This CDR3 has 15 residues. Per germline, CDR1 SEHNR and CDR2 FQNEAQ (reference sequence). The V end was cut by 5 bases, the J end by 5 bases, with 18 bases between. Here the CDR3 DNA reads TGTGCCAGCAGCCCTCAGGGCCAGCTAGGGACTGAAGCTTTCTTT. Translating it yields CASSPQGQLGTEAFF.

V is TRBV6-2 or TRBV6-3 and J is TRBJ2-6, with D hard to call. Trimming removed 5 bases at V and 0 bases at J, with 5 bases between. Germline V gene sequence: CDR1 MNHEY, CDR2 SVGEGT. The CDR3 has 14 amino acids. CDR3 amino acids: CASSPSSGANVLTF. CDR3 coding DNA: TGTGCCAGCAGTCCCAGCTCTGGGGCCAACGTCCTGACTTTC.

This clone was detected only once. V usage is TRBV29-1 and J usage is TRBJ1-1; TRBD1 agrees at 11 bases. This CDR3 comprises 12 residues. Losses at the gene ends were 4 bases for V and 13 bases for J; bases not matched to a gene: 8. Per germline, CDR1 SQVTM and CDR2 ANQGSEA. Here the CDR3 DNA reads TGCAGCGTTGTGGGGGTGGGACAGGGGGTTTTCTTT. Protein sequence: CSVVGVGQGVFF.

The chain carries TRBV7-2 and TRBJ1-1, with D tentatively TRBD1 (6 bases). Trimming took 5 bases from V and 11 from J, leaving 24 bases between them. Germline CDR1 SGHTA, CDR2 FQGNSA. This CDR3 region has 15 residues. CDR3 coding DNA: TGTGCCAGCAGCCACGTGGAGATAGGGCTTAGGGGGGCTTTCTTT. It specifies CASSHVEIGLRGAFF.

The chain recombines TRBV5-1 with TRBJ2-3, with TRBD1 matching over 8 bases. Germline V gene sequence: CDR1 SGHRS, CDR2 YFSETQ. The CDR3 extends over 17 amino acids. J was trimmed by 0 bases and V by 2 bases; bases with no gene match: 8. The CDR3 nucleotides read TGCGCCAGCAGCTTTGTGGCCCGGACAGGGAGCACAGATACGCAGTATTTT. Translation: CASSFVARTGSTDTQYF.

This clone was counted between two and nine times. The chain uses TRBV7-2 and TRBJ2-2, with D maybe TRBD2 (6 bases). CDR1 is SGHTA and CDR2 is FQGNSA in the germline V gene. This CDR3 is built from 18 residues. Deletions cut 4 bases from V and 0 bases from J, with 18 bases between. The CDR3 DNA is TGTGCCAGCAGCTCCAGCTCCTCTAGCGCCGCGAACACCGGGGAGCTGTTTTTT. As protein: CASSSSSSSAANTGELFF.

The rearrangement links TRBV2 to TRBJ1-6; TRBD1 might be the D (6 bases). Looked up from germline, CDR1 is SNHLY and CDR2 is FYNNEI. The CDR3 has 15 amino acids. With 5 bases removed from V and 5 bases from J, the gap between germline ends came to 13 bases. The CDR3 sequence: CASSKQGPHNSPLHF. CDR3 nucleotides: TGTGCCAGCAGTAAACAGGGTCCGCATAATTCACCCCTCCACTTT.

V and J are TRBV7-6 and TRBJ2-2, with D maybe TRBD1 (5 bases). This CDR3 is built from 13 residues. The V and J ends lost 1 base and 6 bases respectively, with 6 bases between them. Germline CDR1 reads SGHVS; CDR2 reads FNYEAQ. In DNA form, the CDR3 reads TGTGCCAGCAGCTTAGGACAGTCCGGGGAGCTGTTTTTT. As protein: CASSLGQSGELFF. The full variable domain, with the rest looked up from reference TRBV7-6 and TRBJ2-2, is GAGVSQSPRYKVTKRGQDVALRCDPISGHVSLYWYRQALGQGPEFLTYFNYEAQQDKSGLPNDRFSAERPEGSISTLTIQRTEQRDSAMYRCASSLGQSGELFFGEGSRLTVL.

The count of this clone is one. A read error may produce the germline difference seen at one junction end. The chain couples TRBV7-7 to TRBJ2-5; 15 bases align to TRBD2. Per germline, CDR1 SSHAT and CDR2 FNYEAQ (reference sequence). This CDR3 region has 17 residues. The CDR3 here is CASSTRGGLAGGETQYF. CDR3 coding DNA: TGTGCTAGCAGCACCCGGGGGGGACTAGCGGGAGGAGAGACCCAGTACTTC. The variable domain in full, completed from reference TRBV7-7 and TRBJ2-5, reads GAGVSQSPRYKVTKRGQDVTLRCDPISSHATLYWYQQALGQGPEFLTYFNYEAQPDKSGLPSDRFSAERPEGSISTLTIQRTEQRDSAMYRCASSTRGGLAGGETQYFGPGTRLLVL.

This chain links TRBV21-1 with TRBJ2-4; TRBD2 is the table's D call and was not checked against the DNA. TRBV21-1 is a recognized pseudogene. The CDR3 is 17 residues long. This CDR3 is CASIGQGGANAKNIQYF. CDR3 nucleotides: TGTGCCAGCATAGGGCAGGGAGGTGCGAACGCCAAAAACATTCAGTACTTC.

The J gene is TRBJ2-2, the V gene TRBV7-3, with 8 positions matching TRBD2. Losses at the gene ends were 1 base for V and 5 bases for J; bases not matched to a gene: 3. The CDR3 is 15 residues long. Germline values: CDR1 SGHTA, CDR2 FQGTGA. CDR3 amino acids: CASSLKAGGTGELFF. The CDR3 bases are TGTGCCAGCAGCTTAAAGGCGGGAGGTACCGGGGAGCTGTTTTTT.

This sequence joins TRBV2 and TRBJ1-2; TRBD1 aligns across 8 bases. The V segment lost 4 bases and the J segment 2 bases; nucleotides outside the gene matches: 3. The CDR3 length is 14 residues. Germline V gene sequence: CDR1 SNHLY, CDR2 FYNNEI. The CDR3 is CASSGTGTNYGYTF. The CDR3 nucleotides are TGTGCCAGCAGTGGGACAGGGACCAACTATGGCTACACCTTC.

The J gene is TRBJ2-1, the V gene TRBV2; 12 nucleotides agree with TRBD2. CDR1 SNHLY and CDR2 FYNNEI come from the germline V gene. There are 16 residues in the CDR3. V lost 7 bases, J lost 9 bases, and 13 bases stayed unmatched. CDR3 nucleotide sequence: TGTGCCAGCAAAACGCTAGCGGGAGGGCCGCGGTCTGAGCAGTTCTTC. Protein sequence: CASKTLAGGPRSEQFF.